This T cell receptor (beta chain) came from a study of identical twins. This CDR3 comprises 13 residues. V was shortened by 5 bases and J by 3 bases, with 7 bases between the two germline ends. Germline values: CDR1 SGHVS, CDR2 FNYEAQ. This clonotype has ten or more counts. Antigen unknown. Findings and caveats of the study: Within beta out-of-frame sequences, the excess sharing observed between twins was weaker. Out-of-frame alpha sequences common to twins exhibited an excess of low generation probability. The presence of invariant MAIT and iNKT cells could partly confound analyses of zero-insertion sequences.

A universal primer binding site was introduced by template switching. The final cDNA contained unique molecular identifiers. One entry per CDR3 protein, called by TCRdb with MiXCR from the 5' RACE reads. The repertoire includes a few hundred thousand distinct CDR3 sequences, roughly 9.9% of them detected once, and approximately 3% sits in the top ten. These data also formed part of another study, on yellow fever vaccine responses in identical twins.

V is TRBV7-6 and J is TRBJ1-4; D not certain. This receptor was taken from a woman between 18 and 30 years old in good health. Material: PBMCs. CDR3 bases: TGTGCCAGCAGCCTGGCCCCTAATGAAAAACTGTTTTTT. Protein product: CASSLAPNEKLFF.